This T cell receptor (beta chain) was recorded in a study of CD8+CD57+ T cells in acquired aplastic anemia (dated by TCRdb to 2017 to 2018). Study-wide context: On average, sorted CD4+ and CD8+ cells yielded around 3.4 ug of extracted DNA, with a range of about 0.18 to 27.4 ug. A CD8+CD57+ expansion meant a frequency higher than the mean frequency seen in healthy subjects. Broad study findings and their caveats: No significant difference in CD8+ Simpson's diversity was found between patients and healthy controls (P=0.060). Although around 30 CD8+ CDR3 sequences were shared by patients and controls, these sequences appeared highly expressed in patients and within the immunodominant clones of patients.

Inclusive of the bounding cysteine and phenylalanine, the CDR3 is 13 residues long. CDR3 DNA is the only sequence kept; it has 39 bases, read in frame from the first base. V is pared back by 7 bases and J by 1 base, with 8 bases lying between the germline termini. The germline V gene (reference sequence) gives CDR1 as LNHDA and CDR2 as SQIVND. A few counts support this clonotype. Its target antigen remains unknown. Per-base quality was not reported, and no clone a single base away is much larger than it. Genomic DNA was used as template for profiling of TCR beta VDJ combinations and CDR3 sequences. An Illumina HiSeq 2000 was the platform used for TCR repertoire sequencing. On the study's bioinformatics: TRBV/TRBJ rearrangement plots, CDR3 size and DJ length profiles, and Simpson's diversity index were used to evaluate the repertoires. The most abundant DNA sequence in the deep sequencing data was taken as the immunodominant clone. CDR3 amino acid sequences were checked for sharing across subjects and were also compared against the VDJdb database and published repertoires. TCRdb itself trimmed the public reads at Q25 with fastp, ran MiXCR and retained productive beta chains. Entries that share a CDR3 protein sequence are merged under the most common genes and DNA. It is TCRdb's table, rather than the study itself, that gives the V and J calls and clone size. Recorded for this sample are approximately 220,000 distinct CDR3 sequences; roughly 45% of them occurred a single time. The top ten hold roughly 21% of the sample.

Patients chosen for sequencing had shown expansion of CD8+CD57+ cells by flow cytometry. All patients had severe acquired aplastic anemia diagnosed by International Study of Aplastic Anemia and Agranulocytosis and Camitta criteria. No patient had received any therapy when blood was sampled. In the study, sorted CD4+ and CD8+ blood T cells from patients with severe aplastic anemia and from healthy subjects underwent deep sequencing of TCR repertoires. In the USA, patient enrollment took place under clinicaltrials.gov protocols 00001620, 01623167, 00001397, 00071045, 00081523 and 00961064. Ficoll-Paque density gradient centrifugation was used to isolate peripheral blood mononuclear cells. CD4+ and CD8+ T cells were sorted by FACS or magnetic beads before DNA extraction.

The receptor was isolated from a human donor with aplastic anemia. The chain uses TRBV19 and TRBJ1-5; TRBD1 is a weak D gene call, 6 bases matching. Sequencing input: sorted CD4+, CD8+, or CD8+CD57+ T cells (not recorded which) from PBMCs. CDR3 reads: CASNQGSNQPQHF. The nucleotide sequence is TGTGCCAGTAATCAGGGGAGCAATCAGCCCCAGCATTTT.